The source of this T cell receptor beta chain is a study of identifying expanded T cells in peripheral blood. Repertoires were generated with immunoSEQ multiplex PCR, while TCRdb's copy carries only in-frame clones and drops some. Counted here are 100,000 to 150,000 clones, roughly 82% occurring once; the ten biggest clones make up 3.3%. There are 16 residues in the CDR3. V shed 4 bases and J 5 bases; nucleotides not matched to a gene: 7. Per the germline V gene, CDR1 is SGHNT and CDR2 is YYREEE (reference sequence). This clone appeared once. The J gene is TRBJ1-4, the V gene TRBV5-4, with TRBD1 matching over 11 bases. The clonotype was recovered from a person aged 18 to 69 in good health. Material for sequencing was blood. The CDR3 reads CASSTGTGGKNEKLFF. The CDR3 DNA follows: TGTGCCAGCAGCACCGGGACAGGGGGGAAAAATGAAAAACTGTTTTTT.